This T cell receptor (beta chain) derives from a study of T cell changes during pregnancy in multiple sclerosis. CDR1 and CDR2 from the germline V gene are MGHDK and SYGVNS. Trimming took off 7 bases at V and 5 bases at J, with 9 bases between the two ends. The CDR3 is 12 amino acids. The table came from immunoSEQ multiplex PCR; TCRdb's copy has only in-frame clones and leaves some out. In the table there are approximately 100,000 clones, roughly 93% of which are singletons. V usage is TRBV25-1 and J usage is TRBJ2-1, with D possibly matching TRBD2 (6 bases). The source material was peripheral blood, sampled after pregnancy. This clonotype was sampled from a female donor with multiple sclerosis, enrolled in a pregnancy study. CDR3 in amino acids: CASTGEDNEQFF. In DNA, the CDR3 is TGTGCCAGCACGGGGGAGGACAATGAGCAGTTCTTC. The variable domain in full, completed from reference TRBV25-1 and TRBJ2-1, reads EADIYQTPRYLVIGTGKKITLECSQTMGHDKMYWYQQDPGMELHLIHYSYGVNSTEKGDLSSESTVSRIRTEHFPLTLESARPSHTSQYLCASTGEDNEQFFGPGTRLTVL.